One sample yielded the 24 T cell receptor beta chains listed below, sequenced in a study of cytomegalovirus exposure and HLA in healthy donors. The PCR made use of 60 Vbeta and 13 Jbeta primers. TCRdb's copy holds only in-frame clones and misses some; the assay was immunoSEQ multiplex PCR. This table holds 150,000 to 200,000 clones, more than 75% found once. The source material was PBMCs. Source of these receptors: a woman in her thirties in good health and CMV-seropositive.

The rearrangement uses TRBV11-3 and TRBJ1-3; perhaps TRBD1 as D (6 bases). The germline gives CDR1 SGHNT, CDR2 YENEEA. The CDR3 is made up of 14 amino acids. Trimming took 3 bases from V and 4 from J, leaving 10 bases between them. The CDR3 DNA reads as TGTGCCAGCAGCTTGGGGGCAGGAGGAAACACCATATATTTT. It codes for CASSLGAGGNTIYF.

J is TRBJ1-5 and V is TRBV2; 7 bases agree with TRBD1. The V gene's germline CDR1 is SNHLY and CDR2 FYNNEI. J gave up 2 bases and V 5 bases, and 9 bases lay outside the gene matches. This CDR3 has 16 residues. The CDR3 nucleotides are TGTGCCAGCAGTCGCGAGGGGGCTTTGGGCAATCAGCCCCAGCATTTT. Protein product: CASSREGALGNQPQHF.

The genes are TRBV10-2 and TRBJ1-2, with a possible D match to TRBD1 (5 bases). V lost 5 bases and J 4 bases, leaving 11 bases between the germline ends. The CDR3 consists of 13 residues. CDR1 and CDR2 (germline): WSHSY, SAAADI. The CDR3 is CASSSAQGYGYTF. CDR3 bases: TGCGCCAGCAGTTCAGCTCAGGGCTATGGCTACACCTTC.

This rearrangement joins TRBV7-2 to TRBJ2-1; weak D call: TRBD2 (5 bases). The V and J ends lost 4 bases and 12 bases respectively, with 13 bases between them. In germline, CDR1 is SGHTA, CDR2 FQGNSA. CDR3 length: 12 amino acids. CDR3 sequence: CASSSLPGGQFF. The CDR3, as DNA: TGTGCCAGCAGCTCCCTACCCGGAGGGCAGTTCTTC.

The rearrangement uses TRBV6-4 and TRBJ2-5, with 7 bases identical to TRBD2. Germline values: CDR1 MRHNA, CDR2 SNTAGT. The CDR3 is made up of 17 amino acids. V gave up 2 bases and J gave up 3 bases; unmatched junction bases: 12. The CDR3, as DNA: TGTGCCAGCAGTGACCCGATTAAGGAGCGGGGCGAAGAGACCCAGTACTTC. This sequence encodes CASSDPIKERGEETQYF.

The rearrangement joins TRBV7-2 to TRBJ1-2; unclear D gene. CDR1 SGHTA and CDR2 FQGNSA come from the germline V gene. The ends were cut back, 5 bases at V and 2 bases at J, with 15 bases in the middle. The CDR3 totals 15 residues. The CDR3 sequence is CASSPEAAPNYGYTF. In DNA, the CDR3 is TGTGCCAGCAGCCCAGAGGCGGCCCCCAACTATGGCTACACCTTC.

CDR3 loop: CASSFTTGDEQYF. Here the CDR3 DNA reads TGTGCCAGCAGTTTCACGACGGGGGACGAGCAGTACTTC. This rearrangement joins TRBV27 to TRBJ2-7; possible D gene TRBD2, 6 bases. Germline V gene lookup returns CDR1 MNHEY and CDR2 SMNVEV (reference sequence). The CDR3 is 13 amino acids. The V and J ends lost 3 bases and 5 bases respectively, with 11 bases between them.

CDR3 in amino acids: CASSPLRTGNTGELFF. CDR3 DNA sequence: TGTGCCAGCTCACCCCTAAGGACAGGGAACACCGGGGAGCTGTTTTTT. V is TRBV18 and J is TRBJ2-2, with 7 positions matching TRBD1. There are 16 residues in the CDR3. Germline V gene lookup returns CDR1 KGHSH and CDR2 LQKENI. V trimming: 3 bases; J trimming: 1 base; junction bases outside the gene matches: 5.

This chain's CDR3 is CASNRDGSYTF. CDR3 DNA: TGTGCCAGCAACCGGGATGGCAGCTACACCTTC. This chain joins TRBV2 and TRBJ1-2; D unclear. V dropped 7 bases and J dropped 9 bases, with 12 bases sitting between them. The CDR3 is 11 residues long. Germline CDR1 reads SNHLY; CDR2 reads FYNNEI.

In nucleotides, the CDR3 is TGTGCCAGCAGCTCACAGGGGGCGCGTGAAAAACTGTTTTTT. Amino acids: CASSSQGAREKLFF. The chain has TRBV7-9 and TRBJ1-4, with 9 bases lining up with TRBD1. Germline V lookup: CDR1 SEHNR, CDR2 FQNEAQ (reference sequence). The CDR3 runs 14 residues. The J segment lost 7 bases and the V segment lost 4 bases, leaving 4 bases of the junction unmatched. The full variable domain, completed using reference TRBV7-9 and TRBJ1-4, is DTGVSQNPRHKITKRGQNVTFRCDPISEHNRLYWYRQTLGQGPEFLTYFQNEAQLEKSRLLSDRFSAERPKGSFSTLEIQRTEQGDSAMYLCASSSQGAREKLFFGSGTQLSVL.

This chain joins TRBV29-1 and TRBJ2-1; 14 bases fit TRBD2. CDR1 and CDR2 (germline): SQVTM, ANQGSEA. This CDR3 comprises 13 residues. The DNA of the CDR3 is TGCACCGGGACTAGCGGGGGAAACAATGAGCAGTTCTTC. Protein sequence: CTGTSGGNNEQFF.

The J gene is TRBJ1-6, the V gene TRBV2; TRBD1 aligns across 8 bases. CDR1 and CDR2 from the germline V gene are SNHLY and FYNNEI. V lost 7 bases to trimming and J lost 0 bases; unmatched junction nucleotides: 11. This CDR3 is built from 18 residues. CDR3 residues: CASISRTGLSSYNSPLHF. The DNA for the CDR3 is TGTGCCAGCATTTCGAGGACAGGGCTAAGCTCCTATAATTCACCCCTCCACTTT.

J is TRBJ2-6 and V is TRBV28; D gene unclear. This CDR3 has 13 amino acids. CDR1 is MDHEN, CDR2 SYDVKM, per germline. The V end was cut by 6 bases, the J end by 2 bases, with 5 bases between. CDR3 sequence: CASSPTGANVLTF. The CDR3 DNA follows: TGTGCCAGCAGCCCCACTGGGGCCAACGTCCTGACTTTC.

This sequence joins TRBV28 and TRBJ2-7; 7 bases line up with TRBD1. The CDR3 has 17 amino acids. Germline CDR1 is MDHEN and CDR2 is SYDVKM. V was clipped by 5 bases and J by 4 bases; unmatched bases: 17. CDR3 amino acids: CASSRSAARTGPYEQYF. As DNA, the CDR3 is TGTGCCAGCAGTCGATCCGCGGCGAGGACAGGACCTTACGAGCAGTACTTC.

The sample holds one count of this clone. This chain joins TRBV2 and TRBJ2-7, with TRBD2 identical over 9 bases. J was trimmed by 3 bases and V by 8 bases; bases with no gene match: 11. The germline V gene encodes CDR1 SNHLY and CDR2 FYNNEI. The CDR3 covers 15 residues. The CDR3 region is CASWASGAEHYEQYF. CDR3 sequence (DNA): TGTGCCAGCTGGGCTAGCGGGGCGGAACACTACGAGCAGTACTTC.

The V call is TRBV5-6, the J call TRBJ1-2, with D unclear. This CDR3 has 13 residues. Looked up from germline, CDR1 is SGHDT and CDR2 is YYEEEE. V was pared by 0 bases and J by 2 bases, with 5 bases between. DNA of the CDR3: TGTGCCAGCAGCTTGGTTCCGAACTATGGCTACACCTTC. It yields the protein CASSLVPNYGYTF.

The V call is TRBV15, the J call TRBJ2-1; 7 positions agree with TRBD1. Losses at the gene ends were 3 bases for V and 7 bases for J; bases not matched to a gene: 12. The CDR3 extends over 16 amino acids. Per germline, CDR1 LNHNV and CDR2 YYDKDF (reference sequence). CDR3: CATSSRGRVSQNEQFF. The CDR3, as DNA: TGTGCCACCAGCAGTAGGGGGCGGGTAAGTCAGAATGAGCAGTTCTTC.

J is TRBJ1-2 and V is TRBV4-1; a weak D match, TRBD1 (6 bases). Trimming removed 4 bases from V and 5 bases from J, with 17 bases in between. The CDR3 sequence is 15 residues long. Germline CDR1 is MGHRA and CDR2 is YSYEKL. CDR3 nucleotide sequence: TGCGCCAGCAGCCCAGGCCTAGGGGGTTGGTATGGCTACACCTTC. It codes for CASSPGLGGWYGYTF.

The chain is built from TRBV6-1 and TRBJ2-7; D is undetermined. CDR3 length equals 14 residues. Germline assignment: CDR1 MNHNS and CDR2 SASEGT. The V end was cut by 4 bases, the J end by 0 bases, with 10 bases between. Here the CDR3 DNA reads TGTGCCAGCAGTGTGGCGGTGAGCTCCTACGAGCAGTACTTC. This translates into CASSVAVSSYEQYF.

The count of this clone is one. The chain employs TRBV27 and TRBJ2-7; maybe TRBD1 (6 bases). The germline V gene encodes CDR1 MNHEY and CDR2 SMNVEV (reference sequence). The CDR3 is 14 amino acids. The V end was cut by 3 bases, the J end by 4 bases, with 13 bases between. CDR3 nucleotides: TGTGCCAGCAGTTTTGGACAGAAGGGTTACGAGCAGTACTTC. This codes for CASSFGQKGYEQYF.

This chain joins TRBV27 and TRBJ2-7; 11 bases are a match to TRBD2. V was clipped by 1 base and J by 5 bases; unmatched bases: 19. Per germline, CDR1 MNHEY and CDR2 SMNVEV (reference sequence). The CDR3 runs to 20 residues. The CDR3 nucleotides are TGTGCCAGCAGTTTATTTGTCTCTCGGCTAGCGGGGGGCCTTGTAGACGAGCAGTACTTC. This translates into CASSLFVSRLAGGLVDEQYF.

The chain uses TRBV9 and TRBJ2-7, with D tentatively TRBD1 (6 bases). The CDR3 runs to 14 residues. Between the trimmed V and J ends, which lost 5 bases and 4 bases, there was a span of 16 bases. Germline V lookup: CDR1 SGDLS, CDR2 YYNGEE. CDR3 sequence reads: CASSYGDTGYEQYF. The CDR3 DNA reads TGTGCCAGCAGTTACGGAGATACAGGGTACGAGCAGTACTTC.

This CDR3 reads CATSRELPIAKNIQYF. CDR3 nucleotide sequence: TGTGCCACCAGCAGAGAATTACCTATAGCCAAAAACATTCAGTACTTC. The J gene is TRBJ2-4, the V gene TRBV15, with D uncertain. V lost 0 bases, J lost 0 bases, and 9 bases lay in between. This CDR3 is 16 amino acids long. Germline V gene lookup returns CDR1 LNHNV and CDR2 YYDKDF (reference sequence).

J is TRBJ1-1 and V is TRBV15, with D unclear. This CDR3 has 12 amino acids. Germline lookup yields CDR1 LNHNV and CDR2 YYDKDF (reference sequence). V lost 1 base, J lost 7 bases, and 7 bases lay in between. The chain's CDR3 is CATSRGYIEAFF. CDR3 nucleotide sequence: TGTGCCACCAGCAGAGGGTACATTGAAGCTTTCTTT.